Following are 15 T cell receptor beta chains from one sample sequenced in a study of regulatory dendritic cells for organ transplantation. Their antigens remain unidentified. Allogeneic regulatory or mature dendritic cells were co-cultured for 5 days with CFSE-labeled sorted T cells at 1:10. Profiling relied on immunoSEQ multiplex PCR, and the TCRdb table lists in-frame clones only, not all of them. The data hold about 11,000 clones, with roughly 82% observed a single time. The sample consisted of memory CD4+ T cells from blood cultured with regulatory dendritic cells. Regarding subset: CD45RO+ memory T cells. The origin of the receptors is a human donor in good health.

This chain connects TRBV6-6 to TRBJ2-2; TRBD1 aligns across 8 bases. Looked up from germline, CDR1 is MNHNY and CDR2 is SVGAGI (reference sequence). This CDR3 contains 16 residues. Trimming took 4 bases from V and 1 from J; bases not matched to a gene: 5. CDR3 sequence: CASSSSGTGNTGELFF. CDR3 nucleotide sequence: TGTGCCAGCAGTTCCTCCGGGACAGGGAACACCGGGGAGCTGTTTTTT.

The rearrangement links TRBV11-2 to TRBJ2-7; 7 bases align to TRBD2. Germline V CDR1 and CDR2: SGHAT, FQNNGV. Trimming at V came to 5 bases and at J to 3 bases, leaving 4 bases not matched to a gene. This CDR3 is 13 amino acids long. The DNA for the CDR3 is TGTGCCAGCAGCGGACTAGTTGACTACGAGCAGTACTTC. It translates to CASSGLVDYEQYF.

The rearrangement joins TRBV9 to TRBJ2-3; 9 bases agree with TRBD2. Germline V gives CDR1 SGDLS, CDR2 YYNGEE. The junction had 5 bases not matched to a gene; V was cut back by 0 bases and J by 6 bases. The CDR3 runs to 15 residues. The CDR3 loop reads CASSVGGGATDTQYF. DNA for the CDR3: TGTGCCAGCAGCGTAGGCGGGGGGGCCACCGATACGCAGTATTTT. Full variable domain (missing parts from reference TRBV9 and TRBJ2-3): DSGVTQTPKHLITATGQRVTLRCSPRSGDLSVYWYQQSLDQGLQFLIQYYNGEERAKGNILERFSAQQFPDLHSELNLSSLELGDSALYFCASSVGGGATDTQYFGPGTRLTVL.

This chain's CDR3 is CASNLQGAVGSYEQYF. CDR3 DNA: TGTGCCAGCAACTTACAGGGGGCGGTGGGCTCCTACGAGCAGTACTTC. The chain couples TRBV2 to TRBJ2-7, with TRBD1 matching over 9 bases. This CDR3 contains 16 residues. Germline-derived CDR1 and CDR2 are SNHLY and FYNNEI. J was trimmed by 0 bases and V by 7 bases; bases with no gene match: 10.

V and J are TRBV4-2 and TRBJ2-2, with D unclear. This CDR3 has 15 residues. Germline V gene lookup returns CDR1 LGHNA and CDR2 YNFKEQ. V was shortened by 4 bases and J by 1 base, with 10 bases between the two germline ends. CDR3 DNA sequence: TGTGCCAGCAGCCCCCATGGGCGGAACACCGGGGAGCTGTTTTTT. Protein sequence: CASSPHGRNTGELFF.

This clone was seen a single time. The chain employs TRBV12-5 and TRBJ2-2, with 10 positions matching TRBD1. The CDR3 is 15 residues long. CDR1 is LGHNT, CDR2 FRNRAP, per germline. After removal of 3 bases from V and 3 bases from J, the junction contained 1 base not matched to a gene. The CDR3 DNA is TGTGCTAGTGGTTTAGGGACAGGGGACACCGGGGAGCTGTTTTTT. Translating gives CASGLGTGDTGELFF.

The V and J genes are TRBV6-5 and TRBJ2-3; weak D call: TRBD1 (7 bases). Trimming took 4 bases from V and 4 from J, leaving 12 bases between them. CDR1 MNHEY and CDR2 SVGAGI come from the germline V gene. The CDR3 length is 14 residues. CDR3 in amino acids: CASSWGQRADTQYF. The CDR3 DNA follows: TGTGCCAGCAGTTGGGGACAGCGGGCAGATACGCAGTATTTT.

The gene calls are TRBV18 and TRBJ1-2; perhaps TRBD1 as D (5 bases). The V and J ends lost 5 bases and 1 base respectively, with 11 bases between them. The CDR3 covers 14 residues. Germline V lookup: CDR1 KGHSH, CDR2 LQKENI. The CDR3 nucleotides read TGTGCCAGCTCAAGCCCCAGGGATAACTATGGCTACACCTTC. This encodes CASSSPRDNYGYTF.

V is TRBV6-1 and J is TRBJ1-3, with a possible D match to TRBD1 (5 bases). Per the germline V gene, CDR1 is MNHNS and CDR2 is SASEGT. V was pared by 0 bases and J by 4 bases, with 10 bases between. There are 15 residues in the CDR3. Here the CDR3 reads CASSEALGQGNTIYF. The CDR3 bases are TGTGCCAGCAGTGAAGCGCTTGGACAAGGAAACACCATATATTTT.

This chain connects TRBV7-2 to TRBJ2-4; D is possibly TRBD1 (6 bases). This CDR3 has 14 residues. The ends were cut back, 1 base at V and 7 bases at J, with 11 bases in the middle. The V gene's germline CDR1 is SGHTA and CDR2 FQGNSA. DNA of the CDR3: TGTGCCAGCAGCTTAGACAGGGATGGGAACATTCAGTACTTC. Translation: CASSLDRDGNIQYF.

The rearrangement uses TRBV5-1 and TRBJ2-5; D gene ambiguous. Germline V lookup: CDR1 SGHRS, CDR2 YFSETQ. The V end lost 0 bases, the J end lost 4 bases, and 7 bases lay between the germline ends. This CDR3 is built from 13 residues. CDR3 nucleotide sequence: TGCGCCAGCAGCTTGGATGCCGGAGAGACCCAGTACTTC. Amino acids: CASSLDAGETQYF.

This chain uses TRBV18 with TRBJ1-1; D is possibly TRBD1 (5 bases). Per germline, CDR1 KGHSH and CDR2 LQKENI. Trimming took 3 bases from V and 1 from J, leaving 9 bases between them. This CDR3 contains 14 residues. The CDR3 DNA reads TGTGCCAGCTCACCCGGGGGGGGGAACACTGAAGCTTTCTTT. It translates to CASSPGGGNTEAFF.

This chain joins TRBV7-9 and TRBJ1-2, with 7 bases lining up with TRBD1. The J segment lost 8 bases and the V segment lost 5 bases, leaving 5 bases of the junction unmatched. The CDR3 extends over 12 amino acids. Germline-derived CDR1 and CDR2 are SEHNR and FQNEAQ (reference sequence). The CDR3 DNA is TGTGCCAGCAGCACCGGGACAGACGGCTACACCTTC. This codes for CASSTGTDGYTF.

V is TRBV29-1 and J is TRBJ2-1; 8 bases are a match to TRBD1. Germline assignment: CDR1 SQVTM and CDR2 ANQGSEA. The trim removed 6 bases at V and 6 bases at J, leaving 10 bases unmatched. This CDR3 has 14 amino acids. CDR3 loop: CSVGQTGVFNEQFF. The CDR3 DNA reads TGCAGCGTCGGTCAGACAGGGGTCTTCAATGAGCAGTTCTTC.

This sequence joins TRBV18 and TRBJ2-1, with D perhaps matching TRBD2 (5 bases). Trimming pared 6 bases from V and 8 bases from J, leaving 11 bases between. From germline, CDR1 is KGHSH and CDR2 LQKENI. The CDR3 runs 12 residues. The CDR3 DNA sequence: TGTGCCAGCTCCGCAGCTAGCCATGAGCAGTTCTTC. Translation: CASSAASHEQFF.